The text below deals with one T cell receptor (beta chain). These data belong to a study of cytomegalovirus exposure and HLA in healthy donors. The CDR3 is 13 residues long. Germline V lookup: CDR1 SGHTA, CDR2 FQGNSA. Trimming took 4 bases from V and 5 from J, leaving 10 bases between them. The PCR was carried out with 60 Vbeta primers and 13 Jbeta primers. Sequencing was performed with immunoSEQ multiplex PCR; in TCRdb, only in-frame clones are kept and a portion is missing. The repertoire holds 200,000 or so clones, with 60% to 85% as singletons. The origin of this receptor is a man aged 35 to 55 in good health and CMV-seronegative. The chain links TRBV7-2 to TRBJ2-3, with D unresolved. Sequencing was carried out using PBMCs. The CDR3: CASSSPLVDTQYF. The CDR3 bases are TGTGCCAGCAGCTCCCCTCTTGTAGATACGCAGTATTTT.